A selection of T cell receptor beta chains follows, all from one sample in a study of OX40 agonist ivuxolimab in advanced cancers. Profiling relied on immunoSEQ multiplex PCR, and the TCRdb table lists in-frame clones only, not all of them. The table has 15,000 to 20,000 clones, approximately 80% seen once. Material: CD4+ or CD8+ T cells sorted from blood, obtained in a trial of the OX40 agonist ivuxolimab. Receptors were obtained from an adult with an advanced solid tumor such as melanoma, head and neck, liver or kidney cancer. CDR3s include the opening cysteine and the closing phenylalanine or tryptophan. The D gene is left open where the match is weak. Some rows have no size entry. The others give once, few or many, or a class for an expanded clone.

V: TRBV27; size: .; D: TRBD1; J: TRBJ1-5; DNA: TGTGCCAGCAGTTCCGGGACAGGGGGTAGTGGGGCCCAGCATTTT; CDR3: CASSSGTGGSGAQHF
V: TRBV4-2; size: .; D: .; J: TRBJ2-1; DNA: TGTGCCAGCAGCCAAGGGAGTAACAATGAGCAGTTCTTC; CDR3: CASSQGSNNEQFF
V: TRBV25-1; size: .; D: .; J: TRBJ2-3; DNA: TGTGCCACCGCGAGAGATACGCAGTATTTT; CDR3: CATARDTQYF
V: TRBV4-1; size: .; D: .; J: TRBJ2-7; DNA: TGCGCCAGCAGCCAAGACGGTTCCTACGAGCAGTACTTC; CDR3: CASSQDGSYEQYF
V: TRBV4-1; size: .; D: .; J: TRBJ2-1; DNA: TGCGCCAGCAGCCAAGGTAGCTCCGAGCAGTTCTTC; CDR3: CASSQGSSEQFF
V: TRBV7-8; size: .; D: .; J: TRBJ1-1; DNA: TGTGCCAGCAGGGCCCTGGGATCTGAAGCTTTCTTT; CDR3: CASRALGSEAFF
V: TRBV13; size: .; D: .; J: TRBJ2-5; DNA: TGTGCCAGCAGCTTAGGGGCTAGCACAGGGGAGACCCAGTACTTC; CDR3: CASSLGASTGETQYF
V: TRBV7-9; size: .; D: .; J: TRBJ1-5; DNA: TGTGCCAGCGACACGACAGATAACAATCAGCCCCAGCATTTT; CDR3: CASDTTDNNQPQHF
V: TRBV10-3; size: .; D: .; J: TRBJ1-2; DNA: TGTGCCATCAGTGAGCTGGGGGCAGATGGCTACACCTTC; CDR3: CAISELGADGYTF
V: TRBV9; size: medium-sized; D: TRBD1; J: TRBJ1-1; DNA: TGTGCCAGCAGCGTAGCGGGACAGTCGGACATGAACACTGAAGCTTTCTTT; CDR3: CASSVAGQSDMNTEAFF
V: TRBV7-9; size: .; D: .; J: TRBJ2-7; DNA: TGTGCCAGCAGCTTAGGCACACCAACCTACGAGCAGTACTTC; CDR3: CASSLGTPTYEQYF
V: TRBV19; size: .; D: .; J: TRBJ1-6; DNA: TGTGCCAGCGTCGACAGCCCGGGCTATAATTCACCCCTCCACTTT; CDR3: CASVDSPGYNSPLHF
V: TRBV7-2; size: few; D: TRBD1; J: TRBJ2-3; DNA: TGTGCCAGCAGCACAACGACAGGGTGGGGCACAGATACGCAGTATTTT; CDR3: CASSTTTGWGTDTQYF
V: TRBV2; size: few; D: .; J: TRBJ1-1; DNA: TGTGCCAGCAGTGGGTTTAGCCTGAACACTGAAGCTTTCTTT; CDR3: CASSGFSLNTEAFF
V: TRBV6-5; size: few; D: .; J: TRBJ1-1; DNA: TGTGCCAGCAGACCGCGTCCAGAGCTTATCACTGAAGCTTTCTTT; CDR3: CASRPRPELITEAFF
V: TRBV18; size: .; D: .; J: TRBJ1-1; DNA: TGTGCCAGCTCACCACCGATGGGCACTGAAGCTTTCTTT; CDR3: CASSPPMGTEAFF
V: TRBV5-1; size: once; D: .; J: TRBJ2-1; DNA: TGCGCCAGCAAGTTATTCGGGCAGGGCGCGAATGAGCAGTTCTTC; CDR3: CASKLFGQGANEQFF
V: TRBV15; size: .; D: .; J: TRBJ2-5; DNA: TGTGCCACCAGCAGAGATCGGGCAGGGCAAGAGACCCAGTACTTC; CDR3: CATSRDRAGQETQYF
V: TRBV19; size: medium-sized; D: .; J: TRBJ2-7; DNA: TGTGCCAGTAGCGATACCTTCGGTAGCTACGAGCAGTACTTC; CDR3: CASSDTFGSYEQYF
V: TRBV6-6; size: .; D: TRBD2; J: TRBJ2-7; DNA: TGTGCCAGCAGTCCCCTCGGGACTAGCGGGTACGAGCAGTACTTC; CDR3: CASSPLGTSGYEQYF
V: TRBV7-6; size: .; D: TRBD2; J: TRBJ2-3; DNA: TGTGCCAGCAGCTTACCCCTTGCGGGAGATGAGACAGATACGCAGTATTTT; CDR3: CASSLPLAGDETDTQYF
V: TRBV11-2; size: .; D: .; J: TRBJ2-2; DNA: TGTGCCAGCAGCTTAGAGGGGCCAGGGCGGGCCGGGGAGCTGTTTTTT; CDR3: CASSLEGPGRAGELFF
V: TRBV23-1; size: .; D: .; J: TRBJ1-5; DNA: TGCGCCATCCCCGGCGCCGATCAGCCCCAGCATTTT; CDR3: CAIPGADQPQHF
V: TRBV5-1; size: .; D: TRBD1; J: TRBJ2-7; DNA: TGCGCCAGCAGCTGGGCCGGGACAGTATACGAGCAGTACTTC; CDR3: CASSWAGTVYEQYF
V: TRBV29-1; size: .; D: TRBD2; J: TRBJ2-1; DNA: TGCAGCGTTGAACTAGCGGGAGGGAACGATGAGCAGTTCTTC; CDR3: CSVELAGGNDEQFF
V: TRBV7-9; size: .; D: .; J: TRBJ2-1; DNA: TGTGCCAGCAGCTTCCCCCCCGGTAGGGCCGTGCGGTACAATGAGCAGTTCTTC; CDR3: CASSFPPGRAVRYNEQFF
V: TRBV29-1; size: once; D: .; J: TRBJ1-1; DNA: TGCAGCTCCTTGACCACACGGGGTGAAGCTTTCTTT; CDR3: CSSLTTRGEAFF
V: TRBV4-2; size: .; D: .; J: TRBJ2-3; DNA: TGTGCCAGCAGCCAAGACCTGCCGGATACGCAGTATTTT; CDR3: CASSQDLPDTQYF
V: TRBV4-2; size: once; D: .; J: TRBJ2-2; DNA: TGTGCCAGCAGCCAAGTGTTAGGAGGGGGGAACACCGGGGAGCTGTTTTTT; CDR3: CASSQVLGGGNTGELFF
V: TRBV6-4; size: once; D: .; J: TRBJ1-5; DNA: TGTGCCAGCAGTGTGGACAGCAATCAGCCCCAGCATTTT; CDR3: CASSVDSNQPQHF
V: TRBV27; size: .; D: .; J: TRBJ2-1; DNA: TGTGCCAGCAGTTTAAGGGAGGACCCTAACAATGAGCAGTTCTTC; CDR3: CASSLREDPNNEQFF
V: TRBV7-9; size: .; D: TRBD2; J: TRBJ2-1; DNA: TGTGCCAGCAGCTTAGTACTAGCGGATGAGCAGTTCTTC; CDR3: CASSLVLADEQFF
V: TRBV27; size: .; D: TRBD1; J: TRBJ1-5; DNA: TGTGCCAGCAGTCAGTACCTATCGGGACAGGGAAATCAGCCCCAGCATTTT; CDR3: CASSQYLSGQGNQPQHF
V: TRBV7-7; size: .; D: .; J: TRBJ2-3; DNA: TGTGCTAGCAGCTTACGGAGTTCGGATACGCAGTATTTT; CDR3: CASSLRSSDTQYF